These 23 T cell receptor beta chains were all obtained from the same sample, sequenced in a study of blood T cell repertoires in COVID-19 (dated by TCRdb to between 2020 and 2021). Library preparation employed the immunoSEQ multiplex PCR assay. In its TCRdb copy, this immuneACCESS table keeps in-frame sequences only and misses some clones. Where compared with another copy, unresolved V genes explain less than half of these, and the others have no known cause. The sample table shows more than 35,000 clones, and less than 85% are seen once. The top ten clones comprise approximately 23% of the sample. The sequenced sample was peripheral blood. These receptors originate from a man between 65 and 79 years old with acute or convalescent COVID-19.

The genes are TRBV10-3 and TRBJ2-7; TRBD1 is a possible D gene (5 bases). Between the trimmed V and J ends, which lost 3 bases and 5 bases, there was a span of 11 bases. The CDR3 sequence is 13 residues long. Germline CDR1 ENHRY, CDR2 SYGVKD. The CDR3 loop is CAISDREGNEQYF. The CDR3 region has the DNA TGTGCCATCAGTGACAGGGAAGGGAACGAGCAGTACTTC.

The V and J genes are TRBV19 and TRBJ1-4, with D maybe TRBD1 (6 bases). The CDR3 totals 18 residues. V lost 4 bases to trimming and J lost 3 bases, with 21 bases between them. Per germline, CDR1 LNHDA and CDR2 SQIVND (reference sequence). Here the CDR3 reads CASSTLLLQGLANEKLFF. Here the CDR3 DNA reads TGTGCCAGTAGTACCCTCCTCTTACAGGGTTTAGCTAATGAAAAACTGTTTTTT. The full variable domain, in which reference TRBV19 and TRBJ1-4 provide the parts outside the CDR3, is DGGITQSPKYLFRKEGQNVTLSCEQNLNHDAMYWYRQDPGQGLRLIYYSQIVNDFQKGDIAEGYSVSREKKESFPLTVTSAQKNPTAFYLCASSTLLLQGLANEKLFFGSGTQLSVL.

The genes are TRBV28 and TRBJ2-7; possible D gene TRBD1, 6 bases. The germline V and J ends were trimmed by 3 bases and 2 bases, with 14 bases remaining between them. The germline V gene encodes CDR1 MDHEN and CDR2 SYDVKM. This CDR3 is built from 15 residues. CDR3 sequence: CASSLGAFVPYEQYF. Here the CDR3 DNA reads TGTGCCAGCAGTTTGGGGGCGTTTGTGCCCTACGAGCAGTACTTC. The full variable domain, completed using reference TRBV28 and TRBJ2-7, is DVKVTQSSRYLVKRTGEKVFLECVQDMDHENMFWYRQDPGLGLRLIYFSYDVKMKEKGDIPEGYSVSREKKERFSLILESASTNQTSMYLCASSLGAFVPYEQYFGPGTRLTVT.

The chain uses TRBV28 and TRBJ1-5, with 7 bases identical to TRBD1. The V segment lost 6 bases and the J segment 2 bases; nucleotides outside the gene matches: 4. This CDR3 contains 14 residues. Germline-derived CDR1 and CDR2 are MDHEN and SYDVKM. CDR3 amino acids: CASRKTGGNQPQHF. The CDR3 nucleotides read TGTGCCAGCAGAAAAACAGGGGGCAATCAGCCCCAGCATTTT.

V gene TRBV27 combines with J gene TRBJ1-2; 10 bases align to TRBD1. This CDR3 comprises 16 residues. After removal of 10 bases from V and 10 bases from J, the junction contained 21 bases not matched to a gene. Germline lookup yields CDR1 MNHEY and CDR2 SMNVEV (reference sequence). CDR3 sequence: CATPGQGNYEEGDYTF. In nucleotides, the CDR3 is TGTGCCACCCCGGGACAGGGGAATTATGAGGAAGGGGACTACACCTTC.

This chain uses TRBV9 with TRBJ2-1, with 9 bases fitting TRBD2. Germline lookup yields CDR1 SGDLS and CDR2 YYNGEE. This CDR3 spans 15 amino acids. The V segment lost 4 bases and the J segment 4 bases; nucleotides outside the gene matches: 6. CDR3 bases: TGTGCCAGCAGCAGGACTAGCGTCGGGTACAATGAGCAGTTCTTC. Its translation is CASSRTSVGYNEQFF.

This clone was observed a few times. V and J are TRBV28 and TRBJ2-1; 8 nucleotides align to TRBD1. With 6 bases clipped from V and 2 bases from J, the junction kept 3 bases outside the gene matches. The CDR3 has 14 residues. CDR1 and CDR2 from the germline V gene are MDHEN and SYDVKM. DNA of the CDR3: TGTGCCAGCAGCCCGACAGGGGCCTACAATGAGCAGTTCTTC. This sequence encodes CASSPTGAYNEQFF.

This chain uses TRBV6-2 or TRBV6-3 with TRBJ2-7; D remains ambiguous. Germline CDR1 MNHEY, CDR2 SVGEGT. There are 13 residues in the CDR3. With 1 base removed from V and 3 bases from J, the gap between germline ends came to 7 bases. DNA of the CDR3: TGTGCCAGCAGTTACTTGCGGCACTACGAGCAGTACTTC. Residues: CASSYLRHYEQYF.

CDR3 nucleotides: TGTGCCAGCACCGGGACAGGGGGGGGTGAGCAGTTCTTC. Translation: CASTGTGGGEQFF. V gene TRBV27 combines with J gene TRBJ2-1, with TRBD1 identical over 11 bases. Germline assignment: CDR1 MNHEY and CDR2 SMNVEV (reference sequence). V trimming: 7 bases; J trimming: 9 bases; junction bases outside the gene matches: 5. This CDR3 region has 13 residues.

This clone appeared a few times. This sequence joins TRBV15 and TRBJ2-4; tentative D call: TRBD1 (6 bases). CDR3 length: 17 residues. V was clipped by 5 bases and J by 2 bases, with 19 bases between them. The germline V gene encodes CDR1 LNHNV and CDR2 YYDKDF (reference sequence). The chain's CDR3 is CATSGSQGPLSKNIQYF. In nucleotides, the CDR3 is TGTGCCACCAGCGGAAGTCAGGGGCCCCTCTCCAAAAACATTCAGTACTTC.

The chain combines TRBV28 with TRBJ1-2; 9 bases align to TRBD1. The germline V gene encodes CDR1 MDHEN and CDR2 SYDVKM. The CDR3 sequence is 14 residues long. J gave up 4 bases and V 6 bases, and 6 bases lay outside the gene matches. The CDR3 DNA sequence: TGTGCCAGCAGCCAGGACAGGGGTTTCTATGGCTACACCTTC. Translated: CASSQDRGFYGYTF.

V and J are TRBV11-3 and TRBJ2-6; no definite D call. Germline V gene sequence: CDR1 SGHNT, CDR2 YENEEA. This CDR3 spans 13 amino acids. The germline V and J ends were trimmed by 2 bases and 3 bases, with 2 bases remaining between them. CDR3 amino acids: CASSLHGANVLTF. CDR3 sequence (DNA): TGTGCCAGCAGCTTACATGGGGCCAACGTCCTGACTTTC.

The genes are TRBV6-5 and TRBJ2-7, with D possibly being TRBD2 (6 bases). Trimming cost V 5 bases and J 6 bases, with 17 bases left between them. The germline V gene has CDR1 MNHEY and CDR2 SVGAGI. This CDR3 region has 14 residues. The CDR3: CASSTDLGGTEQYF. CDR3 nucleotide sequence: TGTGCCAGCAGTACCGACCTCGGCGGGACCGAGCAGTACTTC.

Concerning this clone: At the DNA level, this CDR3 is encoded by other sequences in the same sample as well. The chain is built from TRBV28 and TRBJ1-1; 7 bases align to TRBD1. J gave up 4 bases and V 2 bases, and 10 bases lay outside the gene matches. There are 16 residues in the CDR3. Germline V gene sequence: CDR1 MDHEN, CDR2 SYDVKM. CDR3 sequence (DNA): TGTGCCAGCAGTTTAATGTCTGGAGCAGGGGGCACTGAAGCTTTCTTT. It specifies CASSLMSGAGGTEAFF.

CDR3 loop: CSPGTSGEQYF. DNA for the CDR3: TGCAGTCCCGGGACTAGTGGCGAGCAGTACTTC. The chain employs TRBV20-1 and TRBJ2-7; 8 nucleotides line up with TRBD2. The CDR3 spans 11 residues. CDR1 is DFQATT, CDR2 SNEGSKA, per germline (reference sequence). The J segment lost 6 bases and the V segment lost 8 bases, leaving 6 bases of the junction unmatched.

The chain is built from TRBV6-2 or TRBV6-3 and TRBJ1-2, with TRBD1 matching 8 bases. The CDR3 length is 14 residues. The germline V gene encodes CDR1 MNHEY and CDR2 SVGEGT. After removal of 5 bases from V and 6 bases from J, the junction contained 8 bases not matched to a gene. The CDR3 spells CASSTPGGWNGYTF. DNA for the CDR3: TGTGCCAGCAGTACCCCAGGGGGCTGGAATGGCTACACCTTC.

CDR3 in DNA: TGTGCCAGCAGCTTGGGGGACAGGGGGCATGAAAAACTGTTTTTT. Translating it yields CASSLGDRGHEKLFF. V gene TRBV5-4 combines with J gene TRBJ1-4; 12 bases map to TRBD1. The V gene end was trimmed by 0 bases and the J gene end by 6 bases; junction bases not matched to a gene: 0. Germline V gene data show CDR1 as SGHNT and CDR2 as YYREEE (reference sequence). The CDR3 sequence is 15 residues long.

The gene calls are TRBV15 and TRBJ1-5; possibly TRBD1 for D (6 bases). CDR3 length: 18 residues. From germline, CDR1 is LNHNV and CDR2 YYDKDF (reference sequence). V was pared by 1 base and J by 3 bases, with 19 bases between. The CDR3 here is CATSRGVGHPTLNQPQHF. DNA of the CDR3: TGTGCCACCAGCAGAGGGGTGGGACATCCTACCCTCAATCAGCCCCAGCATTTT.

This chain joins TRBV7-8 and TRBJ2-2; D perhaps matches TRBD2 (5 bases). The CDR3 has 16 residues. V was shortened by 2 bases and J by 1 base, with 11 bases between the two germline ends. Germline CDR1 and CDR2: SGHVS and FQNEAQ. The CDR3 protein is CASSLRAVLNTGELFF. The CDR3 DNA reads as TGTGCCAGCAGCTTACGAGCGGTCCTGAACACCGGGGAGCTGTTTTTT.

The J gene is TRBJ2-6, the V gene TRBV2, with TRBD1 as a possible D gene (6 bases). The CDR3 is made up of 20 amino acids. CDR1 and CDR2 from the germline V gene are SNHLY and FYNNEI. V shed 5 bases and J shed 1 base, with 24 bases lying between them. Here the CDR3 reads CASSRAGDAWVRSGANVLTF. CDR3 nucleotides: TGTGCCAGCAGTAGGGCAGGGGATGCCTGGGTTCGTTCTGGGGCCAACGTCCTGACTTTC.

This rearrangement joins TRBV24-1 to TRBJ1-1, with 7 bases lining up with TRBD1. Germline values: CDR1 KGHDR, CDR2 SFDVKD. There are 14 residues in the CDR3. The J segment lost 2 bases and the V segment lost 6 bases, leaving 5 bases of the junction unmatched. CDR3 DNA sequence: TGTGCCACCAGTAGAGGGGGCGCCAACACTGAAGCTTTCTTT. Its translation is CATSRGGANTEAFF.

In its sample, this clone ranks as large. The chain employs TRBV11-2 and TRBJ2-5; possibly TRBD1 for D (6 bases). Germline V lookup: CDR1 SGHAT, CDR2 FQNNGV. V lost 4 bases, J lost 1 base, and 16 bases lay in between. The length of the CDR3 is 16 residues. CDR3 nucleotides: TGTGCCAGCAGCTCCCGGGACACGGACCCCCAAGAGACCCAGTACTTC. Its translation: CASSSRDTDPQETQYF.

The V and J genes are TRBV2 and TRBJ1-6; TRBD1 aligns across 9 bases. The ends lost 5 bases at V and 10 bases at J; junction bases unmatched: 9. CDR3 length: 15 residues. Germline lookup yields CDR1 SNHLY and CDR2 FYNNEI. The CDR3 protein is CASSQTGGMMSPLHF. CDR3 nucleotide sequence: TGTGCCAGCAGTCAGACAGGGGGGATGATGTCACCCCTCCACTTT.